Presented here are 6 T cell receptor beta chains from one specimen sequenced in a study of cytomegalovirus exposure and HLA in healthy donors. 13 Jbeta primers and 60 Vbeta primers were used for the PCR. Generated by immunoSEQ multiplex PCR, the TCRdb table keeps only in-frame clones and is missing some. The sample has some 200,000 clones, roughly 80% seen once. The material sequenced was PBMCs. The receptors originated from a woman in her late teens or twenties in good health and CMV-seronegative.

This clone was detected a few times. CDR3 sequence: CASSLRAGGRFHEQYF. CDR3 nucleotides: TGTGCCAGCAGCTTACGAGCGGGAGGGCGATTCCACGAGCAGTACTTC. The chain employs TRBV7-2 and TRBJ2-7; TRBD2 agrees at 10 bases. After removal of 2 bases from V and 5 bases from J, the junction contained 9 bases not matched to a gene. Germline lookup yields CDR1 SGHTA and CDR2 FQGNSA. CDR3 length: 16 residues.

V gene TRBV19 combines with J gene TRBJ1-2; TRBD1 matches 10 bases. Germline CDR1 and CDR2: LNHDA and SQIVND (reference sequence). This CDR3 is built from 16 residues. After removal of 5 bases from V and 0 bases from J, the junction contained 6 bases not matched to a gene. The CDR3: CASSDRDRGPNYGYTF. The CDR3 coding sequence is TGTGCCAGTAGTGACAGGGACAGGGGCCCTAACTATGGCTACACCTTC.

The rearrangement links TRBV7-2 to TRBJ1-4; a weak D match, TRBD1 (6 bases). This CDR3 spans 13 amino acids. Germline V gives CDR1 SGHTA, CDR2 FQGNSA. Trimming left V 5 bases short and J 14 bases short, with 18 bases between. DNA for the CDR3: TGTGCCAGCAGCCGGACAGCTTACGATGTCCTGTTTTTT. It yields the protein CASSRTAYDVLFF.

This chain connects TRBV11-2 to TRBJ1-1; D uncertain. Germline V CDR1 and CDR2: SGHAT, FQNNGV. CDR3 length: 16 residues. The V and J ends lost 1 base and 3 bases respectively, with 15 bases between them. The CDR3 loop reads CASSLAFATVDTEAFF. CDR3 in DNA: TGTGCCAGCAGCTTAGCGTTCGCAACAGTGGACACTGAAGCTTTCTTT.

J is TRBJ2-6 and V is TRBV7-9, with D possibly matching TRBD1 (5 bases). This CDR3 region has 18 residues. The V end was cut by 5 bases, the J end by 1 base, with 18 bases between. Per the germline V gene, CDR1 is SEHNR and CDR2 is FQNEAQ (reference sequence). CDR3 loop: CASSLSHRKWSGANVLTF. For the CDR3, the DNA is TGTGCCAGCAGCCTATCGCACAGGAAGTGGTCTGGGGCCAACGTCCTGACTTTC.

This chain connects TRBV11-2 to TRBJ2-1; D unclear. CDR1 and CDR2 (germline): SGHAT, FQNNGV. The CDR3 has 17 residues. V dropped 6 bases and J dropped 6 bases, with 24 bases sitting between them. Here the CDR3 reads CASSRLSGRVWPNEQFF. As DNA, the CDR3 is TGTGCCAGCAGTCGCTTATCGGGTCGGGTATGGCCCAATGAGCAGTTCTTC.